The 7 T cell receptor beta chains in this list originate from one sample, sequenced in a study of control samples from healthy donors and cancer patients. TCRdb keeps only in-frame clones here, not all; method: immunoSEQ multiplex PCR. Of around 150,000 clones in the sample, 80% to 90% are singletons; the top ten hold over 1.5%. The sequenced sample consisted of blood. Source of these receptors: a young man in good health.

The CDR3 region is CASSLAPTVTEAFF. As DNA, the CDR3 is TGCGCCAGCAGCTTGGCCCCGACCGTGACTGAAGCTTTCTTT. The chain carries TRBV5-1 and TRBJ1-1; D uncertain. V was trimmed by 0 bases and J by 5 bases, leaving 11 bases between them. Germline V gene sequence: CDR1 SGHRS, CDR2 YFSETQ. The CDR3 consists of 14 residues.

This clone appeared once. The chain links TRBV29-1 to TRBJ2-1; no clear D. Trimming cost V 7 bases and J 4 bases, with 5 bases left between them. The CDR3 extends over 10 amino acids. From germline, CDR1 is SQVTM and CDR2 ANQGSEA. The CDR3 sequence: CSAAYNEQFF. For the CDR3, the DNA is TGCAGCGCCGCTTACAATGAGCAGTTCTTC.

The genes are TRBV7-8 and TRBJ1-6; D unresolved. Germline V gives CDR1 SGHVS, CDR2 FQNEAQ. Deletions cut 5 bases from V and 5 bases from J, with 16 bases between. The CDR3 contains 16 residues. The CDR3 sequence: CASSRGQIGNNSPLHF. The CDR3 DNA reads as TGTGCCAGCAGCCGAGGGCAGATAGGGAATAATTCACCCCTCCACTTT.

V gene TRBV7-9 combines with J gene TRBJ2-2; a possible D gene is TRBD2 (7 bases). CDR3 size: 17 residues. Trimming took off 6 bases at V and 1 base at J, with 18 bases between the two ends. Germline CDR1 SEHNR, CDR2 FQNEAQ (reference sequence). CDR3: CASSKGGTPRNTGELFF. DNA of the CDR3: TGTGCCAGCAGTAAGGGGGGGACCCCAAGGAACACCGGGGAGCTGTTTTTT.

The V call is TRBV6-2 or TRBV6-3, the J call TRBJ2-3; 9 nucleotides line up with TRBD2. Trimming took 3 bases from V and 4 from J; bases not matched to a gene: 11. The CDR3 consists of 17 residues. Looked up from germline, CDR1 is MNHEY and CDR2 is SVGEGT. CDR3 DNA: TGTGCCAGCAGTTATGCCAGCGGGGGGACGGGGTCAGATACGCAGTATTTT. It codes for CASSYASGGTGSDTQYF.

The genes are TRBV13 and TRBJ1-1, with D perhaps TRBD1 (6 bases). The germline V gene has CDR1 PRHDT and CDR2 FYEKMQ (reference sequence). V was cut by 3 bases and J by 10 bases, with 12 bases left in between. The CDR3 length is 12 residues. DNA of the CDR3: TGTGCCAGCAGCTTTCACAGGGAGGGAGCTTTCTTT. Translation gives CASSFHREGAFF.

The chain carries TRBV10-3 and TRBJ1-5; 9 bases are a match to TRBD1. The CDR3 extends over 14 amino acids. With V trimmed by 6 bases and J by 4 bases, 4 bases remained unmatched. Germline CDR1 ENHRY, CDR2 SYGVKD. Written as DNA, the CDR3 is TGTGCCATCAGCCTGACAGGGGGTAATCAGCCCCAGCATTTT. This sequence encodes CAISLTGGNQPQHF.